Following are 24 T cell receptor beta chains from one sample sequenced in a study of shared clonotypes between healthy human individuals. As defined, naive CD8 cells were CD45RO-negative and positively selected for CCR7, with terminally differentiated effector memory CD45RA+ cells excluded. Sequencing was performed with immunoSEQ multiplex PCR; in TCRdb, only in-frame clones are kept and a portion is missing. Among about 2.1 million clones listed, around 93% were seen once. Sequenced: naive CD8+ T cells from PBMCs. The receptors stem from a man younger than 35 in good health. Some clones in this sample may be carry-over from other donors' samples.

The chain links TRBV6-1 to TRBJ1-2; possibly TRBD1 for D (6 bases). Trimming shortened V by 1 base and J by 5 bases, and 8 bases separated the two germline ends. Germline assignment: CDR1 MNHNS and CDR2 SASEGT. The CDR3 is 13 amino acids. The CDR3 sequence: CASSEGTEYGYTF. CDR3 bases: TGTGCCAGCAGTGAAGGGACAGAATATGGCTACACCTTC.

This clone has a handful of counts. This specimen includes other DNA sequences encoding the same CDR3. This sequence joins TRBV11-2 and TRBJ2-5; D unresolved. V was shortened by 0 bases and J by 2 bases, with 1 base between the two germline ends. The CDR3 sequence is 12 residues long. Germline V gene lookup returns CDR1 SGHAT and CDR2 FQNNGV. The CDR3 DNA is TGTGCCAGCAGCTTAGATCAAGAGACCCAGTACTTC. As protein: CASSLDQETQYF.

Comment on this clone: Other DNA sequences from this sample encode an identical CDR3 as well. The chain recombines TRBV19 with TRBJ1-2, with D possibly matching TRBD1 (5 bases). V was cut by 3 bases and J by 4 bases, with 15 bases left in between. Germline values: CDR1 LNHDA, CDR2 SQIVND (reference sequence). The CDR3 totals 15 residues. CDR3 DNA sequence: TGTGCCAGTAGTATTTCGGGGCAGTCGATCTATGGCTACACCTTC. Translation gives CASSISGQSIYGYTF.

This chain joins TRBV19 and TRBJ1-4; D not resolved. Germline V CDR1 and CDR2: LNHDA, SQIVND (reference sequence). The CDR3 totals 12 residues. Trimming removed 6 bases from V and 7 bases from J, with 9 bases in between. The CDR3 reads CASSTSPEKLFF. The CDR3 bases are TGTGCCAGTAGCACCTCACCTGAAAAACTGTTTTTT.

V usage is TRBV10-3 and J usage is TRBJ2-7; perhaps D is TRBD1 or TRBD2 (5 bases each). Deletions cut 6 bases from V and 4 bases from J, with 13 bases between. CDR1 and CDR2 from the germline V gene are ENHRY and SYGVKD. The CDR3 contains 13 residues. The CDR3 DNA sequence: TGTGCCATCAGGGGGACCGACCTTTACGAGCAGTACTTC. This codes for CAIRGTDLYEQYF.

J is TRBJ1-1 and V is TRBV7-9; a possible D gene is TRBD1 (6 bases). The CDR3 is made up of 14 amino acids. V lost 5 bases to trimming and J lost 7 bases, with 17 bases between them. The germline CDR1 and CDR2 sequences are SEHNR and FQNEAQ (reference sequence). The CDR3: CASSPGTTDIEAFF. The CDR3 DNA follows: TGTGCCAGCAGCCCTGGGACAACTGACATTGAAGCTTTCTTT.

This chain connects TRBV11-2 to TRBJ2-5, with TRBD2 as a possible D gene (5 bases). Germline lookup yields CDR1 SGHAT and CDR2 FQNNGV. The CDR3 runs 13 residues. V was clipped by 5 bases and J by 2 bases, with 9 bases between them. CDR3 in amino acids: CASSPREQETQYF. The CDR3 nucleotides read TGTGCCAGCAGCCCTAGGGAGCAAGAGACCCAGTACTTC.

V is TRBV27 and J is TRBJ2-7, with 9 bases identical to TRBD2. Germline CDR1 is MNHEY and CDR2 is SMNVEV (reference sequence). The CDR3 has 17 amino acids. Trimming at V came to 5 bases and at J to 6 bases, leaving 17 bases not matched to a gene. CDR3 region: CASSLIAGGRAPIEQYF. The CDR3 nucleotides are TGTGCCAGCAGTCTAATAGCGGGCGGGAGGGCCCCCATCGAGCAGTACTTC.

The chain carries TRBV5-6 and TRBJ2-3; the D is unclear. The CDR3 loop spans 15 amino acids. The V gene lost 2 bases and the J gene lost 4 bases, with 14 bases spanning the gap. Germline CDR1 reads SGHDT; CDR2 reads YYEEEE. The chain's CDR3 is CASSLNSEVADTQYF. In nucleotides, the CDR3 is TGTGCCAGCAGCTTAAACAGTGAAGTTGCAGATACGCAGTATTTT.

There are a few counts of this clone. Other DNA sequences in this sample translate to the same CDR3. The gene calls are TRBV30 and TRBJ1-2; D is undetermined. The CDR3 contains 12 residues. The V end lost 0 bases, the J end lost 4 bases, and 6 bases lay between the germline ends. CDR1 and CDR2 (germline): GTSNPN, SVGIG (reference sequence). The CDR3 sequence: CAWSVPGYGYTF. The CDR3 region has the DNA TGTGCCTGGAGTGTACCGGGCTATGGCTACACCTTC. The full variable domain, with the rest looked up from reference TRBV30 and TRBJ1-2, is SQTIHQWPATLVQPVGSPLSLECTVEGTSNPNLYWYRQAAGRGLQLLFYSVGIGQISSEVPQNLSASRPQDRQFILSSKKLLLSDSGFYLCAWSVPGYGYTFGSGTRLTVV.

With regard to this clone: Distinct nucleotide sequences in the sample also encode this CDR3. This sequence joins TRBV19 and TRBJ2-7; D not resolved. Germline V lookup: CDR1 LNHDA, CDR2 SQIVND (reference sequence). Trimming shortened V by 6 bases and J by 3 bases, and 9 bases separated the two germline ends. The CDR3 covers 12 residues. The CDR3 sequence: CASSPDGYEQYF. CDR3 bases: TGTGCCAGTAGCCCCGACGGCTACGAGCAGTACTTC.

About this clone: At the DNA level, this CDR3 is encoded by other sequences in the same sample as well. The CDR3: CASSPGQGAIQPQHF. CDR3 sequence (DNA): TGTGCCAGCAGTCCAGGACAGGGGGCGATTCAGCCCCAGCATTTT. The chain has TRBV27 and TRBJ1-5; 11 bases fit TRBD1. The CDR3 runs to 15 residues. Germline CDR1 MNHEY, CDR2 SMNVEV (reference sequence). After removal of 5 bases from V and 6 bases from J, the junction contained 6 bases not matched to a gene.

The rearrangement joins TRBV5-8 to TRBJ2-3; 11 bases match TRBD2. Germline V gives CDR1 SGHTS, CDR2 YDEGEE. Trimming at V came to 3 bases and at J to 2 bases, leaving 8 bases not matched to a gene. CDR3 length: 17 residues. The CDR3 loop reads CASSSGTSGPFTDTQYF. DNA for the CDR3: TGTGCCAGCAGCTCAGGGACTAGCGGCCCTTTCACAGATACGCAGTATTTT.

The table lists this clone with a count of one. The chain uses TRBV19 and TRBJ2-7; D gene uncertain. The CDR3 is 13 residues long. The V end was cut by 1 base, the J end by 6 bases, with 10 bases between. Germline loops: CDR1 LNHDA, CDR2 SQIVND (reference sequence). Here the CDR3 DNA reads TGTGCCAGTAGTATAGGAGACGCCTCCGAGCAGTACTTC. Translation: CASSIGDASEQYF.

The sample holds a few counts of this clone. V and J are TRBV30 and TRBJ1-1, with D hard to call. The CDR3 sequence is 13 residues long. CDR1 GTSNPN and CDR2 SVGIG come from the germline V gene (reference sequence). The CDR3: CAANKGGNTEAFF. The CDR3 region has the DNA TGTGCTGCAAATAAGGGAGGGAACACTGAAGCTTTCTTT.

This chain joins TRBV30 and TRBJ2-1; TRBD2 matches at 14 bases. Trimming cost V 5 bases and J 12 bases; bases outside gene matches: 9. This CDR3 has 14 residues. Germline V gives CDR1 GTSNPN, CDR2 SVGIG (reference sequence). The CDR3 region is CAWGRGLAGEGQFF. DNA for the CDR3: TGTGCCTGGGGGAGGGGACTAGCGGGAGAGGGGCAGTTCTTC.

The rearrangement links TRBV5-6 to TRBJ1-2; D uncertain. V lost 4 bases and J 4 bases, leaving 11 bases between the germline ends. Per the germline V gene, CDR1 is SGHDT and CDR2 is YYEEEE. This CDR3 spans 13 amino acids. CDR3 amino acids: CASSINSVYGYTF. The CDR3 DNA reads TGTGCCAGCAGCATAAACTCTGTCTATGGCTACACCTTC.

As regards this clone: The junction departs from germline at one end; a sequencing error may be responsible. The chain is built from TRBV5-6 and TRBJ1-2, with 7 bases identical to TRBD1. The length of the CDR3 is 14 residues. Per germline, CDR1 SGHDT and CDR2 YYEEEE. For the CDR3, the DNA is TGTGCCAGCAGCTCCCAAAACCGGGAGCTCACAGGGGTTTTC. It yields the protein CASSSQNRELTGVF.

This clone was recorded once. The V call is TRBV15, the J call TRBJ2-3, with TRBD1 matching over 10 bases. Germline CDR1 is LNHNV and CDR2 is YYDKDF (reference sequence). The length of the CDR3 is 17 residues. J lost 6 bases, V lost 0 bases, and 9 bases had no gene match. The CDR3 bases are TGTGCCACCAGCAGAGATCCCGGGACAGGGGATGTGGATACGCAGTATTTT. It is translated as CATSRDPGTGDVDTQYF.

The chain recombines TRBV27 with TRBJ1-1; possibly TRBD1 for D (5 bases). The CDR3 is 15 amino acids. CDR1 and CDR2 from the germline V gene are MNHEY and SMNVEV (reference sequence). Trimming removed 3 bases at V and 3 bases at J, with 14 bases between. The CDR3 here is CASSFQGFVDTEAFF. The CDR3 DNA reads as TGTGCCAGCAGTTTTCAGGGATTCGTAGACACTGAAGCTTTCTTT.

This rearrangement joins TRBV5-8 to TRBJ1-1; 8 nucleotides agree with TRBD1. The germline V gene encodes CDR1 SGHTS and CDR2 YDEGEE. The CDR3 runs to 14 residues. V gave up 3 bases and J gave up 11 bases; unmatched junction bases: 12. CDR3 nucleotide sequence: TGTGCCAGCAGCTGGGCCTACAGGGGGTATATCGCTTTCTTT. Its translation: CASSWAYRGYIAFF.

The chain combines TRBV6-5 with TRBJ1-1, with unresolved D. With 2 bases removed from V and 0 bases from J, the gap between germline ends came to 10 bases. Per the germline V gene, CDR1 is MNHEY and CDR2 is SVGAGI. This CDR3 has 15 residues. The CDR3 here is CASSYVEGLNTEAFF. CDR3 nucleotide sequence: TGTGCCAGCAGTTACGTGGAGGGTTTGAACACTGAAGCTTTCTTT.

The CDR3 protein is CASSHTYRAATEAFF. The DNA for the CDR3 is TGTGCCAGCAGCCACACTTACAGGGCGGCCACTGAAGCTTTCTTT. The chain joins TRBV7-6 to TRBJ1-1; a weak D match, TRBD1 (6 bases). Trimming left V 5 bases short and J 4 bases short, with 17 bases between. The CDR3 runs to 15 residues. Per the germline V gene, CDR1 is SGHVS and CDR2 is FNYEAQ.

The V gene is TRBV9, the J gene TRBJ1-1; TRBD1 agrees at 8 bases. This CDR3 contains 12 residues. Losses at the gene ends were 3 bases for V and 8 bases for J; bases not matched to a gene: 3. The germline V gene has CDR1 SGDLS and CDR2 YYNGEE. The CDR3: CASSASGGEAFF. DNA of the CDR3: TGTGCCAGCAGCGCCTCAGGGGGCGAAGCTTTCTTT.